This TCR beta chain was recovered during a study of beta chain features in type 1 diabetes. Study-level points and caveats: Cells that show high TCR expression could be over-represented by cDNA sequencing. The study found moderately but significantly shorter TCRB CDR3s in all four CD4+ subsets of Type 1 diabetes patients.

A few counts support this clone. The target antigen is unknown. As every portion of the isolated RNA was reverse transcribed, the sequencing read expressed TCRB transcripts. Generated by immunoSEQ multiplex PCR, the TCRdb table keeps only in-frame clones and is missing some. The table lists around 170,000 clones, less than 9.5% of them singletons. Trimming stripped 2 bases from V and 1 base from J, with 15 bases between. CDR1 is SGHNT and CDR2 is YYREEE in the germline V gene (reference sequence). The CDR3 covers 16 residues. The receptor was isolated from a woman aged 18-29 years in good health. The sample consisted of central memory CD4+ T cells from blood. This chain links TRBV5-4 with TRBJ1-1; unclear D gene. The chain's CDR3 is CASSFGGVRRNTEAFF. The CDR3 DNA follows: TGTGCCAGCAGCTTTGGAGGAGTCAGGAGGAACACTGAAGCTTTCTTT.